This T cell receptor (beta chain) was obtained from a study of blood T cell repertoires in COVID-19. Clones were read by immunoSEQ multiplex PCR, and TCRdb kept only the in-frame ones, dropping some. The sample lists 200,000 to 250,000 clones; 65% to 90% were seen once. CDR3 length: 13 amino acids. The germline CDR1 and CDR2 sequences are SGHTA and FQGNSA. V dropped 2 bases and J dropped 7 bases, with 9 bases sitting between them. This TCR derives from a man aged 50 or older with active or convalescent COVID-19. Sequences were obtained from peripheral blood. V usage is TRBV7-2 and J usage is TRBJ1-3, with unresolved D. CDR3 region: CASSLNQMNTIYF. CDR3 DNA sequence: TGTGCCAGCAGCTTAAATCAGATGAACACCATATATTTT.